The 9 T cell receptor beta chains listed next were all sequenced from one sample in a study of CD8+CD57+ T cells in acquired aplastic anemia. Both TCR beta VDJ combination and CDR3 sequence profiling were carried out. Genomic DNA was the template for this profiling. Each CDR3 protein is one row after TCRdb ran MiXCR on the reads. This table holds 250,000 to 300,000 distinct CDR3 sequences, 56% found once. Source material: sorted CD4+, CD8+, or CD8+CD57+ T cells (not recorded which) from PBMCs. The receptors come from a human donor with severe aplastic anemia or a healthy control (not recorded which).

V is TRBV7-9 and J is TRBJ2-7; the D gene is possibly TRBD1 (6 bases). The CDR3 runs 16 residues. In germline, CDR1 is SEHNR, CDR2 FQNEAQ (reference sequence). The V end lost 7 bases, the J end lost 3 bases, and 22 bases lay between the germline ends. In DNA form, the CDR3 reads TGTGCCAGCACCTCCGACGAACAGGGACACAACTACGAGCAGTACTTC. Its protein is CASTSDEQGHNYEQYF.

This clonotype has more than one count but fewer than ten. This chain links TRBV3-1 with TRBJ1-2, with D possibly matching TRBD1 (5 bases). This CDR3 is 16 amino acids long. With 6 bases removed from V and 2 bases from J, the gap between germline ends came to 19 bases. Germline V gene data show CDR1 as LGHDT and CDR2 as YNNKEL (reference sequence). CDR3 DNA sequence: TGTGCCAGCAGACCTAAGAGGAGGGAGGGGAACTATGGCTACACCTTC. Amino acids: CASRPKRREGNYGYTF.

The rearrangement uses TRBV12-5 and TRBJ1-5; D gene uncertain. This CDR3 comprises 11 residues. Germline V CDR1 and CDR2: LGHNT, FRNRAP. V was cut by 5 bases and J by 4 bases, with 3 bases left in between. CDR3 sequence: CASGQNQPQHF. For the CDR3, the DNA is TGTGCTAGTGGTCAAAATCAGCCCCAGCATTTT. The whole variable domain, filled in from reference TRBV12-5 and TRBJ1-5, reads DARVTQTPRHKVTEMGQEVTMRCQPILGHNTVFWYRQTMMQGLELLAYFRNRAPLDDSGMPKDRFSAEMPDATLATLKIQPSEPRDSAVYFCASGQNQPQHFGDGTRLSIL.

This clonotype was detected a few times. The V gene is TRBV9, the J gene TRBJ1-1; no clear D gene. Germline V gene lookup returns CDR1 SGDLS and CDR2 YYNGEE. The CDR3 consists of 15 residues. V was cut by 0 bases and J by 1 base, with 10 bases left in between. CDR3 DNA: TGTGCCAGCAGCGTAGACGGAGCCGGGAACACTGAAGCTTTCTTT. Its translation: CASSVDGAGNTEAFF.

The V call is TRBV5-4, the J call TRBJ2-2, with TRBD1 matching 10 bases. This CDR3 has 13 residues. Trimming at V came to 5 bases and at J to 13 bases, leaving 8 bases not matched to a gene. CDR1 is SGHNT and CDR2 is YYREEE in the germline V gene (reference sequence). CDR3 loop: CASSRRGDRGLFF. In nucleotides, the CDR3 is TGTGCCAGCAGTAGAAGAGGGGACAGGGGGCTGTTTTTT.

This clonotype was detected only a few times. V and J are TRBV5-5 and TRBJ1-2; D might be TRBD1 (5 bases). The germline gives CDR1 SGHKS, CDR2 YYEKEE (reference sequence). The CDR3 extends over 13 amino acids. V was cut by 7 bases and J by 4 bases, with 14 bases left in between. CDR3 nucleotides: TGTGCCAGCGAGATGGGGGGGGTCTATGGCTACACCTTC. Its protein product is CASEMGGVYGYTF.

This chain links TRBV7-9 with TRBJ1-2; 8 bases match TRBD1. The CDR3 consists of 14 residues. The trim removed 3 bases at V and 7 bases at J, leaving 7 bases unmatched. CDR1 and CDR2 (germline): SEHNR, FQNEAQ (reference sequence). CDR3 nucleotides: TGTGCCAGCAGCTTCCCTGGACAGGGTTCTGGCTACACCTTC. Amino acid sequence: CASSFPGQGSGYTF.

This clonotype has just a few counts. The genes are TRBV15 and TRBJ2-2; TRBD2 might be the D (6 bases). V shed 1 base and J shed 4 bases, with 10 bases lying between them. Germline CDR1 and CDR2: LNHNV and YYDKDF (reference sequence). This CDR3 comprises 15 residues. This chain's CDR3 is CATSRGLGGTGELFF. CDR3 sequence (DNA): TGTGCCACCAGCAGAGGACTAGGAGGCACCGGGGAGCTGTTTTTT.

This clonotype appeared once. The chain is built from TRBV20-1 and TRBJ2-7, with 8 positions matching TRBD1. V lost 1 base, J lost 3 bases, and 5 bases stayed unmatched. This CDR3 is 14 amino acids long. CDR1 DFQATT and CDR2 SNEGSKA come from the germline V gene (reference sequence). CDR3 sequence (DNA): TGCAGTGCTAGAGGTGGGACAGGAGGCTACGAGCAGTACTTC. Its protein is CSARGGTGGYEQYF.